This is a list of T cell receptor beta chains from one sample in a study of cytomegalovirus exposure and HLA in healthy donors. Profiling relied on immunoSEQ multiplex PCR, and the TCRdb table lists in-frame clones only, not all of them. The sample contains around 150,000 clones, roughly 82% of which appear only once. Specimen: PBMCs. These receptors were taken from a man between 45 and 60 years old in good health and CMV-seropositive. Both conserved end residues are part of each CDR3. A D gene is named only where the DNA matches it firmly. A clone size is listed for some rows: how often the clone was seen (once, few, many), or a class if it is expanded.

j_gene: TRBJ1-2
v_gene: TRBV10-3
d_gene: .
abundance: few
CDR3nt: TGTGCCATCAGTGGAAAGGGGGACTATGGCTACACCTTC
CDR3aa: CAISGKGDYGYTF

j_gene: TRBJ2-5
v_gene: TRBV28
d_gene: .
abundance: .
CDR3nt: TGTGCCAGCAGTTTTGTGGACGGGGGGCGAGAGACCCAGTACTTC
CDR3aa: CASSFVDGGRETQYF

j_gene: TRBJ1-5
v_gene: TRBV18
d_gene: .
abundance: .
CDR3nt: TGTGCCAGCTCACCACTAAGCAATCAGCCCCAGCATTTT
CDR3aa: CASSPLSNQPQHF

j_gene: TRBJ2-3
v_gene: TRBV7-2
d_gene: .
abundance: .
CDR3nt: TGTGCCAGCAGTGTTAACAATGGAGGCCTGCAGTATTTT
CDR3aa: CASSVNNGGLQYF

j_gene: TRBJ1-4
v_gene: TRBV19
d_gene: TRBD1
abundance: .
CDR3nt: TGTGCCAGTAGTATAGCCGGGACAGGGGCGCTTGAAAAACTGTTTTTT
CDR3aa: CASSIAGTGALEKLFF

j_gene: TRBJ1-1
v_gene: TRBV5-8
d_gene: .
abundance: .
CDR3nt: TGTGCCAGCAGCACAGGGATCGATGAAGCTTTCTTT
CDR3aa: CASSTGIDEAFF

j_gene: TRBJ2-7
v_gene: TRBV10-3
d_gene: .
abundance: .
CDR3nt: TGTGCCATCAGTGAGTCGTCCCGCCAGGGATCCTACGAGCAGTACTTC
CDR3aa: CAISESSRQGSYEQYF

j_gene: TRBJ2-3
v_gene: TRBV11-2
d_gene: TRBD1
abundance: .
CDR3nt: TGTGCCAGCAGCTCCAGGGGGCGAGGAACAGATACGCAGTATTTT
CDR3aa: CASSSRGRGTDTQYF

j_gene: TRBJ1-1
v_gene: TRBV11-2
d_gene: .
abundance: .
CDR3nt: TGTGCCAGCAGCTCGGGCGACAGGCTTGGGCTTCCTGAAGCTTTCTTT
CDR3aa: CASSSGDRLGLPEAFF

j_gene: TRBJ2-1
v_gene: TRBV5-1
d_gene: TRBD2
abundance: .
CDR3nt: TGCGCCAGCAGCTTGGGCGGGAGGCCTTACAATGAGCAGTTCTTC
CDR3aa: CASSLGGRPYNEQFF

j_gene: TRBJ1-2
v_gene: TRBV10-3
d_gene: TRBD1
abundance: .
CDR3nt: TGTGCCATCAGTGACAGGGGACAGGGATCAGCGGGCTACACCTTC
CDR3aa: CAISDRGQGSAGYTF

j_gene: TRBJ2-1
v_gene: TRBV6-5
d_gene: .
abundance: .
CDR3nt: TGTGCCAGCAGCCACACAGGGGGGGTCAATGAGCAGTTCTTC
CDR3aa: CASSHTGGVNEQFF

j_gene: TRBJ2-2
v_gene: TRBV7-9
d_gene: TRBD2
abundance: .
CDR3nt: TGTGCCAGCAGCTATAGCCCACGCGGGGGGGAGACCGGGGAGCTGTTTTTT
CDR3aa: CASSYSPRGGETGELFF